This is a list of T cell receptor beta chains from one sample in a study of blood T cell repertoires in COVID-19. Here immunoSEQ multiplex PCR was the method, and the copy in TCRdb shows in-frame clones only, minus some. Of 100,000 to 150,000 clones listed, approximately 90% are singletons. The sequenced material came from peripheral blood. Source of these receptors: a man aged 45-60 years with active or convalescent COVID-19. Each CDR3 is given with its conserved first and last residue. Fields, in order: V gene, D gene, clone size, J gene, CDR3 DNA, CDR3 protein. A D gene is named only where the DNA matches it firmly. Clone size appears in some rows only: once, few, many, or a class for an expanded clone.

V: TRBV11-2; D: TRBD2; size: .; J: TRBJ2-7; DNA: TGTGCCAGCAGCTCAACTCCCGGGACTAGCATCGCCGAGCAGTACTTC; CDR3: CASSSTPGTSIAEQYF
V: TRBV18; D: .; size: .; J: TRBJ1-4; DNA: TGTGCCAGCTCACTTCGAGGACAGAATGAAAAACTGTTTTTT; CDR3: CASSLRGQNEKLFF
V: TRBV5-6; D: TRBD1; size: .; J: TRBJ1-1; DNA: TGTGCCAGCAGCTTTCGACAGGGTGGTGAAGCTTTCTTT; CDR3: CASSFRQGGEAFF
V: TRBV12-5; D: .; size: .; J: TRBJ2-7; DNA: TGTGCTAGTGGTAAAGACAGCTTCGAGCAGTACTTC; CDR3: CASGKDSFEQYF
V: TRBV28; D: TRBD2; size: .; J: TRBJ2-3; DNA: TGTGCCAGCAGTTTGACTAGCGGGAGAGATACGCAGTATTTT; CDR3: CASSLTSGRDTQYF
V: TRBV27; D: TRBD1; size: few; J: TRBJ1-1; DNA: TGTGCCAGCTCCTGGACAGGGCTCGCTGAAGCTTTCTTT; CDR3: CASSWTGLAEAFF
V: TRBV18; D: .; size: .; J: TRBJ1-1; DNA: TGTGCCAGCTCACGGCCGCAGGGGAACACTGAAGCTTTCTTT; CDR3: CASSRPQGNTEAFF
V: TRBV2; D: TRBD2; size: .; J: TRBJ2-4; DNA: TGTGCCACCAGAGGACTAGCGGGAGTTTACATTCAGTACTTC; CDR3: CATRGLAGVYIQYF
V: TRBV5-1; D: .; size: .; J: TRBJ2-1; DNA: TGCGCCAGCAGCGTCCTTGGGGGGACGAATGAGCAGTTCTTC; CDR3: CASSVLGGTNEQFF
V: TRBV5-5; D: TRBD1; size: .; J: TRBJ2-3; DNA: TGTGCCAGCAGCTTGGAGACAGGGGGCGGGTATACGCAGTATTTT; CDR3: CASSLETGGGYTQYF
V: TRBV18; D: TRBD1; size: .; J: TRBJ2-5; DNA: TGTGCCAGCTCACCCGGGACAGGGGAAGAGACCCAGTACTTC; CDR3: CASSPGTGEETQYF
V: TRBV6-5; D: .; size: few; J: TRBJ2-7; DNA: TGTGCCAGCAGGCCCCAGGGCGGCCAGCAGTACTTC; CDR3: CASRPQGGQQYF